Below, 27 T cell receptor beta chains from the same sample are listed, as sequenced in a study of T-cell reconstitution after alpha-beta-depleted transplantation in children. Study results and caveats: Most T-cell counts and diversity one year after the transplant came from T cells that were newly produced.

The antigens these receptors bind are not known. This sample's TCRbeta library carried unique molecular identifier barcodes. TCRdb itself ran the PCR reads through MiXCR, one entry per CDR3 protein. Of around 270,000 distinct CDR3 sequences listed, roughly 8.2% were seen once; the top ten hold over 7.5%. The sample in question was peripheral blood, obtained 360 days after TCRalphabeta/CD19-depleted stem cell transplant. The receptors come from a female patient aged 2-15 years who had a stem cell transplant for Fanconi anemia, so the T cells may come from the graft donor.

In this sample, this clonotype turned up many times. The chain links TRBV5-1 to TRBJ1-1; D might be TRBD1 (6 bases). The CDR3 has 12 amino acids. CDR1 and CDR2 (germline): SGHRS, YFSETQ. V shed 2 bases and J shed 5 bases, with 7 bases lying between them. The CDR3 sequence is CASSFDRTEAFF. The CDR3, as DNA: TGCGCCAGCAGCTTCGACAGGACTGAAGCTTTCTTT.

This clonotype was picked up many times. The rearrangement joins TRBV12-3 or TRBV12-4 to TRBJ1-4; D is ambiguous. The CDR3 spans 15 residues. V was cut by 6 bases and J by 4 bases, with 15 bases left in between. The CDR3 loop is CASSRRVGGNEKLFF. CDR3 nucleotide sequence: TGTGCCAGCAGCCGCCGGGTCGGAGGTAATGAAAAACTGTTTTTT.

The genes are TRBV5-1 and TRBJ1-5; 7 bases are a match to TRBD1. Germline CDR1 SGHRS, CDR2 YFSETQ. The CDR3 length is 18 residues. J lost 5 bases, V lost 0 bases, and 14 bases had no gene match. CDR3 coding DNA: TGCGCCAGCAGCTTGGGGGGAAGCGAGACAGGGACGCATCAGCCCCAGCATTTT. Its translation is CASSLGGSETGTHQPQHF.

This clonotype was seen at least ten times. This chain joins TRBV6-5 and TRBJ1-6, with D hard to call. Germline V gene lookup returns CDR1 MNHEY and CDR2 SVGAGI. The CDR3 length is 18 residues. V was clipped by 4 bases and J by 0 bases, with 16 bases between them. CDR3 residues: CASSSETPPSSYNSPLHF. The CDR3 coding sequence is TGTGCCAGCAGTTCCGAGACCCCCCCGAGCTCCTATAATTCACCCCTCCACTTT.

This chain links TRBV3-1 with TRBJ1-6; 10 bases line up with TRBD1. V lost 3 bases to trimming and J lost 9 bases; unmatched junction nucleotides: 5. Germline V gives CDR1 LGHDT, CDR2 YNNKEL (reference sequence). CDR3 length: 15 residues. CDR3 sequence reads: CASSHSGTGASPLHF. The CDR3 region has the DNA TGTGCCAGCAGCCATTCCGGGACAGGGGCTTCACCCCTCCACTTT.

This clonotype was observed many times. The rearrangement links TRBV12-3 or TRBV12-4 to TRBJ1-1; D is unclear. V lost 8 bases and J 1 base, leaving 11 bases between the germline ends. This CDR3 has 13 amino acids. DNA of the CDR3: TGTGCCAGCGGTAGGACTGCGAACACTGAAGCTTTCTTT. Its protein product is CASGRTANTEAFF.

This clonotype has ten or more counts. The V call is TRBV15, the J call TRBJ2-2, with D unresolved. CDR3 length equals 12 residues. V lost 4 bases to trimming and J lost 4 bases, with 4 bases between them. Germline CDR1 is LNHNV and CDR2 is YYDKDF (reference sequence). The CDR3 sequence is CATSTSTGELFF. CDR3 nucleotide sequence: TGTGCCACCAGCACTAGCACCGGGGAGCTGTTTTTT.

The rearrangement uses TRBV10-3 and TRBJ1-2; possibly TRBD1 for D (6 bases). The germline V and J ends were trimmed by 3 bases and 4 bases, with 12 bases remaining between them. Germline loops: CDR1 ENHRY, CDR2 SYGVKD. The CDR3 extends over 14 amino acids. CDR3 sequence: CAISELTGPYGYTF. The CDR3, as DNA: TGTGCCATCAGTGAACTGACAGGCCCCTATGGCTACACCTTC.

This clonotype was observed at least ten times. The rearrangement uses TRBV29-1 and TRBJ2-5, with D maybe TRBD1 (5 bases). Trimming shortened V by 2 bases and J by 5 bases, and 9 bases separated the two germline ends. Germline CDR1 and CDR2: SQVTM and ANQGSEA. The length of the CDR3 is 12 residues. As DNA, the CDR3 is TGCAGCGTTGAAAAGGGGCGCGAGACCCAGTACTTC. Its translation is CSVEKGRETQYF.

With regard to this clonotype: Because it lacks the conserved phenylalanine or tryptophan at the end, this CDR3 is likely a read error. The rearrangement uses TRBV12-3 or TRBV12-4 and TRBJ2-5, with 7 bases lining up with TRBD2. The CDR3 runs 17 residues. V gave up 11 bases and J gave up 2 bases; unmatched junction bases: 20. CDR3 in amino acids: CAFSLIRGRGLQETQYC. In nucleotides, the CDR3 is TGTGCCTTCAGTTTAATTCGGGGGAGGGGCCTTCAAGAGACCCAGTACTGC.

This clonotype was seen only a few times. The chain couples TRBV5-4 to TRBJ2-5; 9 bases match TRBD2. The CDR3 has 19 amino acids. Germline V gene sequence: CDR1 SGHNT, CDR2 YYREEE (reference sequence). The V and J ends lost 1 base and 2 bases, in that order; junction bases with no gene match: 15. The CDR3 nucleotides read TGTGCCAGCAGCTTGTATACGGTAGCGGGGGCTACCAATCAAGAGACCCAGTACTTC. Encoded protein: CASSLYTVAGATNQETQYF.

This clonotype has ten or more counts. The J gene is TRBJ2-1, the V gene TRBV4-1, with unresolved D. The V end lost 0 bases, the J end lost 8 bases, and 11 bases lay between the germline ends. The CDR3 runs to 14 residues. Germline CDR1 MGHRA, CDR2 YSYEKL. The CDR3 DNA sequence: TGCGCCAGCAGCCAAGATGTAATTTGGTATGAGCAGTTCTTC. Residues: CASSQDVIWYEQFF.

The chain carries TRBV7-9 and TRBJ2-1, with 7 nucleotides matching TRBD2. This CDR3 is built from 17 residues. V was pared by 5 bases and J by 4 bases, with 14 bases of the junction left unmatched. CDR1 is SEHNR and CDR2 is FQNEAQ in the germline V gene (reference sequence). CDR3 nucleotides: TGTGCCAGCAGCGCAAGACTAGCCGGTGGCTTATACAATGAGCAGTTCTTC. Translating it yields CASSARLAGGLYNEQFF.

The chain couples TRBV11-2 to TRBJ2-1; the D is unclear. The CDR3 covers 14 residues. V lost 3 bases to trimming and J lost 4 bases, with 10 bases between them. Germline values: CDR1 SGHAT, CDR2 FQNNGV. CDR3 DNA: TGTGCCAGCAGCTTTTCGGCTACTTACAATGAGCAGTTCTTC. As protein: CASSFSATYNEQFF. The complete variable domain, with remaining parts taken from reference TRBV11-2 and TRBJ2-1, reads EAGVAQSPRYKIIEKRQSVAFWCNPISGHATLYWYQQILGQGPKLLIQFQNNGVVDDSQLPKDRFSAERLKGVDSTLKIQPAKLEDSAVYLCASSFSATYNEQFFGPGTRLTVL.

This chain joins TRBV5-1 and TRBJ2-3; D is perhaps TRBD2 (5 bases). Germline V gene data show CDR1 as SGHRS and CDR2 as YFSETQ. V was shortened by 3 bases and J by 0 bases, with 17 bases between the two germline ends. The CDR3 has 17 residues. CDR3 residues: CASSSGWTAGSTDTQYF. The CDR3, as DNA: TGCGCCAGCAGCTCAGGATGGACTGCGGGTAGCACAGATACGCAGTATTTT. Complete variable domain (other parts from reference TRBV5-1 and TRBJ2-3): KAGVTQTPRYLIKTRGQQVTLSCSPISGHRSVSWYQQTPGQGLQFLFEYFSETQRNKGNFPGRFSGRQFSNSRSEMNVSTLELGDSALYLCASSSGWTAGSTDTQYFGPGTRLTVL.

This clonotype was found many times. The CDR3: CASTRVSGGVETQYF. The CDR3 DNA reads as TGTGCCAGCACCCGGGTTAGCGGGGGTGTAGAGACCCAGTACTTC. V usage is TRBV12-3 or TRBV12-4 and J usage is TRBJ2-5; 9 bases are shared with TRBD2. The CDR3 consists of 15 residues. Trimming removed 7 bases from V and 4 bases from J; junction bases left unmatched: 10.

At least ten counts were recorded for this clonotype. The V gene is TRBV27, the J gene TRBJ2-1; TRBD2 matches 9 bases. Germline CDR1 and CDR2: MNHEY and SMNVEV (reference sequence). V was pared by 1 base and J by 4 bases, with 2 bases of the junction left unmatched. The length of the CDR3 is 15 residues. The CDR3 coding sequence is TGTGCCAGCAGTTTATTGGGACTAGCTTACAATGAGCAGTTCTTC. This encodes CASSLLGLAYNEQFF.

In the case of this clonotype: A read error is possible here, since a much larger clone lies one base away. The chain is built from TRBV20-1 and TRBJ1-1; D is uncertain. The CDR3 sequence is 14 residues long. Trimming took off 1 base at V and 5 bases at J, with 14 bases between the two ends. Germline CDR1 is DFQATT and CDR2 is SNEGSKA (reference sequence). CDR3 in amino acids: CSARGCMAATEAFF. The CDR3 DNA reads as TGCAGTGCTAGAGGCTGCATGGCAGCGACTGAAGCTTTCTTT.

This clonotype came up a few times. The rearrangement joins TRBV28 to TRBJ2-1; D might be TRBD2 (5 bases). V was shortened by 1 base and J by 9 bases, with 13 bases between the two germline ends. CDR3 size: 14 residues. Germline lookup yields CDR1 MDHEN and CDR2 SYDVKM. The CDR3 protein is CASSLSAEGGEQFF. CDR3 nucleotides: TGTGCCAGCAGTTTATCCGCCGAGGGCGGTGAGCAGTTCTTC.

This clonotype was detected many times. The chain couples TRBV5-1 to TRBJ2-3; the D gene is possibly TRBD2 (5 bases). Per germline, CDR1 SGHRS and CDR2 YFSETQ. The CDR3 is 15 amino acids. The V and J ends lost 1 base and 2 bases respectively, with 11 bases between them. For the CDR3, the DNA is TGCGCCAGCAGCTTGCTGAGGGTCCCCACAGATACGCAGTATTTT. Its protein is CASSLLRVPTDTQYF.

In this sample, this clonotype turned up many times. The V call is TRBV20-1, the J call TRBJ2-2, with 9 nucleotides matching TRBD2. J was trimmed by 3 bases and V by 3 bases; bases with no gene match: 5. Per the germline V gene, CDR1 is DFQATT and CDR2 is SNEGSKA (reference sequence). This CDR3 comprises 15 residues. The CDR3 sequence is CSASPRGRDTGELFF. In nucleotides, the CDR3 is TGCAGTGCTAGCCCCCGCGGGAGGGACACCGGGGAGCTGTTTTTT.

There are many counts of this clonotype. The V and J genes are TRBV7-8 and TRBJ1-1; D perhaps matches TRBD1 (6 bases). Trimming stripped 5 bases from V and 0 bases from J, with 10 bases between. The CDR3 is 14 residues long. Germline lookup yields CDR1 SGHVS and CDR2 FQNEAQ. CDR3 DNA: TGTGCCAGCAGCCAGGGACACATGAACACTGAAGCTTTCTTT. Translating it yields CASSQGHMNTEAFF.

This clonotype was counted ten times or more. The V gene is TRBV5-1, the J gene TRBJ2-7, with D maybe TRBD2 (7 bases). The ends were cut back, 0 bases at V and 3 bases at J, with 10 bases in the middle. The CDR3 runs to 14 residues. Germline assignment: CDR1 SGHRS and CDR2 YFSETQ. The CDR3: CASSLDRDYYEQYF. The CDR3 coding sequence is TGCGCCAGCAGCTTGGACAGGGACTACTACGAGCAGTACTTC.

This clonotype was counted ten times or more. The V call is TRBV20-1, the J call TRBJ2-1; 16 bases map to TRBD2. This CDR3 comprises 21 residues. Per germline, CDR1 DFQATT and CDR2 SNEGSKA (reference sequence). The J segment lost 0 bases and the V segment lost 2 bases, leaving 13 bases of the junction unmatched. Written as DNA, the CDR3 is TGCAGTGCTAGATTCGCAGGGGGACTAGCGGGAGGGCGGAACTCCTACAATGAGCAGTTCTTC. This codes for CSARFAGGLAGGRNSYNEQFF.

This clonotype was counted many times. The J gene is TRBJ1-3, the V gene TRBV7-6; D might be TRBD1 (5 bases). The CDR3 covers 15 residues. CDR1 SGHVS and CDR2 FNYEAQ come from the germline V gene. Trimming took off 4 bases at V and 4 bases at J, with 14 bases between the two ends. The CDR3 nucleotides read TGTGCCAGCAGCTCAAACCGGGACCGCGGAAACACCATATATTTT. This translates into CASSSNRDRGNTIYF.

This clonotype was seen at least ten times. The rearrangement joins TRBV7-6 to TRBJ1-2; 7 bases are a match to TRBD1. The germline CDR1 and CDR2 sequences are SGHVS and FNYEAQ. After removal of 7 bases from V and 7 bases from J, the junction contained 12 bases not matched to a gene. The CDR3 is 14 amino acids. The DNA for the CDR3 is TGTGCCAGCACCGCACTACAGGGGTACAGTGGCTACACCTTC. Its protein is CASTALQGYSGYTF.

The sample holds many counts of this clonotype. The J gene is TRBJ1-5, the V gene TRBV28; 8 bases fit TRBD1. Germline trimming cut 5 bases from V and 2 bases from J; bases unmatched to any gene: 14. This CDR3 region has 18 residues. Germline lookup yields CDR1 MDHEN and CDR2 SYDVKM. In DNA form, the CDR3 reads TGTGCCAGCAGTGATCTCGACAGGGGAAATGTCGGCAATCAGCCCCAGCATTTT. Protein: CASSDLDRGNVGNQPQHF.